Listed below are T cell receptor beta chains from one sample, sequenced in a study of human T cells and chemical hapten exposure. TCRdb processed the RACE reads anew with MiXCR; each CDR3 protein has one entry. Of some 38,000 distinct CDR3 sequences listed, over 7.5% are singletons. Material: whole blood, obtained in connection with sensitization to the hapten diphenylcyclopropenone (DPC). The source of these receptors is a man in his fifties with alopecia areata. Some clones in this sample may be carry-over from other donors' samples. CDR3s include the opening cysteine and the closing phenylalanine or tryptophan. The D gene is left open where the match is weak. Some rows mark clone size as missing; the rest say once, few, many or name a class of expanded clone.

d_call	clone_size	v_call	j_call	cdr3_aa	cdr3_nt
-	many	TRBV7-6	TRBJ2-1	CASSLGSLGGFSYNEQFF	TGTGCCAGCAGCTTAGGTTCCCTGGGCGGGTTCTCCTACAATGAGCAGTTCTTC
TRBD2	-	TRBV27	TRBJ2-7	CASSSRLAATYEQYF	TGTGCCAGCAGTTCGAGACTAGCGGCAACCTACGAGCAGTACTTC
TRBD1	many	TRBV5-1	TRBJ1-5	CASSPGTGGGQPQHF	TGCGCCAGCAGCCCGGGGACAGGAGGGGGACAGCCCCAGCATTTT
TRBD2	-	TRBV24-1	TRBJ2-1	CATSDRSGSRSYNEQFF	TGTGCCACCAGTGATAGAAGCGGGAGCAGATCCTACAATGAGCAGTTCTTC
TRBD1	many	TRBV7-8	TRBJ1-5	CASSLDRGRRDQPQHF	TGTGCCAGCAGCTTAGACAGGGGGCGCAGGGATCAGCCCCAGCATTTT
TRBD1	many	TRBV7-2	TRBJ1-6	CASSMRQGDSSPLHF	TGTGCCAGCAGCATGCGACAGGGGGATAGTTCACCCCTCCACTTT
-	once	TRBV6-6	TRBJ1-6	CASRGLNSPLHF	TGTGCCAGCAGGGGCCTTAATTCACCCCTCCACTTT
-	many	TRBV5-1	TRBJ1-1	CASSLATGTGNTEAFF	TGCGCCAGCAGCTTGGCTACAGGTACGGGGAACACTGAAGCTTTCTTT
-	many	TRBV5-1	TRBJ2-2	CASSLAGRTTGELFF	TGCGCCAGCAGCTTGGCCGGACGGACTACCGGGGAGCTGTTTTTT
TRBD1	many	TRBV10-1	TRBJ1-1	CASRGDRAENTEAFF	TGCGCCAGCAGGGGGGACAGGGCGGAAAACACTGAAGCTTTCTTT
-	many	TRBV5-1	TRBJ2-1	CASSLETGAVNNEQFF	TGCGCCAGCAGCTTGGAAACAGGAGCCGTTAACAATGAGCAGTTCTTC
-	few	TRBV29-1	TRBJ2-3	CSVGISSTDTQYF	TGCAGCGTTGGCATTAGTAGCACAGATACGCAGTATTTT
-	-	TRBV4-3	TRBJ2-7	CASSPNPFADYEQYF	TGCGCCAGCAGCCCCAACCCGTTCGCGGACTACGAGCAGTACTTC
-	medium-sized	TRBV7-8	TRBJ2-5	CASSPQRGHQETQYF	TGTGCCAGCAGCCCCCAACGCGGGCACCAAGAGACCCAGTACTTC
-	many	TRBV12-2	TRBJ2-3	CASRLTREGEADTQYF	TGTGCAAGTCGCTTAACCCGCGAGGGAGAAGCAGATACGCAGTATTTT
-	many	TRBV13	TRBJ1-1	CASSFGRTTEAFF	TGTGCCAGCAGCTTCGGGCGTACAACTGAAGCTTTCTTT
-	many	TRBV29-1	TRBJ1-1	CSVPSGNTEAFF	TGCAGCGTACCGTCAGGGAACACTGAAGCTTTCTTT
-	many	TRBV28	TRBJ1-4	CASSLASRNEKLFF	TGTGCCAGCAGTTTAGCTTCGAGGAATGAAAAACTGTTTTTT
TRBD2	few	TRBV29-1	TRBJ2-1	CSVPGLAAYNEQFF	TGCAGCGTACCGGGACTAGCGGCCTACAATGAGCAGTTCTTC
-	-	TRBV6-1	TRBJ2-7	CASSAPVNEQYF	TGTGCCAGCAGTGCCCCGGTGAACGAGCAGTACTTC
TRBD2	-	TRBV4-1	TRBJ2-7	CASSQGTSAVSSYEQYF	TGCGCCAGCAGCCAAGGGACTAGCGCCGTAAGCTCCTACGAGCAGTACTTC
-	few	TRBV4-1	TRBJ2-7	CASSRAVGIYEQYF	TGCGCCAGCAGTCGAGCGGTAGGGATATACGAGCAGTACTTC
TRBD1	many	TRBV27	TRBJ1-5	CASSTGTGGDQPQHF	TGTGCCAGCAGTACCGGGACAGGGGGCGATCAGCCCCAGCATTTT
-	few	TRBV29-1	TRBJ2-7	CSVAQGDEQYF	TGCAGCGTTGCTCAGGGAGACGAGCAGTACTTC
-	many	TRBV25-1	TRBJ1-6	CASTTGMVSGSPLHF	TGTGCCAGCACTACAGGGATGGTATCTGGGTCACCCCTCCACTTT
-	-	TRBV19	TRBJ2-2	CASSIDTGTGELFF	TGTGCCAGTAGTATAGATACGGGCACCGGGGAGCTGTTTTTT
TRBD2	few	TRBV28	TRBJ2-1	CASRAGLARNEQFF	TGTGCCAGCAGGGCGGGACTAGCCCGCAATGAGCAGTTCTTC
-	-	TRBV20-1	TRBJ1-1	CSALTGFEAFF	TGCAGTGCTCTTACAGGGTTTGAAGCTTTCTTT
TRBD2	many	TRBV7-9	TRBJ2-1	CASSPRREGNEQFF	TGTGCCAGCAGCCCTAGGCGGGAGGGGAATGAGCAGTTCTTC
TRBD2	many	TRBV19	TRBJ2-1	CASTVAGVAEQFF	TGTGCCAGTACGGTAGCGGGAGTGGCTGAGCAGTTCTTC
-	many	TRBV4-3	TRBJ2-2	CASSQDSQLWNTGELFF	TGCGCCAGCAGCCAAGATTCGCAGCTGTGGAACACCGGGGAGCTGTTTTTT
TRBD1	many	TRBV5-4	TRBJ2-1	CASSSDRGTYNEQFF	TGTGCCAGCAGCTCGGACAGGGGAACCTACAATGAGCAGTTCTTC
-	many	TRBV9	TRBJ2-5	CASSVDLADETQYF	TGTGCCAGCAGCGTAGATCTAGCAGATGAGACCCAGTACTTC
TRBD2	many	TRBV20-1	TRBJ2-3	CSARATSGTTDTQYF	TGCAGTGCTAGAGCTACTAGCGGGACAACAGATACGCAGTATTTT
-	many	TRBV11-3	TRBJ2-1	CASSLGKHNEQFF	TGTGCCAGCAGCTTAGGGAAACACAATGAGCAGTTCTTC
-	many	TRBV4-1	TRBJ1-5	CASSRGTPRRSNQPQHF	TGCGCCAGCAGCCGCGGGACCCCTCGACGGAGCAATCAGCCCCAGCATTTT
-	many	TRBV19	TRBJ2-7	CASRMGGSSYEQYF	TGTGCCAGTCGGATGGGCGGCAGCTCCTACGAGCAGTACTTC
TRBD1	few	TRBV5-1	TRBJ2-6	CASSLRGQGALGANVLTF	TGCGCCAGCAGCTTAAGGGGACAGGGAGCCCTTGGGGCCAACGTCCTGACTTTC
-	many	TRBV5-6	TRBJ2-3	CASSLLERKITDTQYF	TGTGCCAGCAGCTTGTTAGAGCGGAAAATCACAGATACGCAGTATTTT
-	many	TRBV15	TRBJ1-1	CATSRSSRFGMNTEAFF	TGTGCCACCAGCAGGTCTTCTCGTTTCGGTATGAACACTGAAGCTTTCTTT
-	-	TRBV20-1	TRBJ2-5	CSAPDGAKPSETQYF	TGCAGTGCCCCGGACGGGGCCAAACCGTCAGAGACCCAGTACTTC
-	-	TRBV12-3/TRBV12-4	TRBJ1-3	CDSSLLRATTGNTIYF	TGTGACAGCAGTTTACTCAGGGCGACCACTGGAAACACCATATATTTT
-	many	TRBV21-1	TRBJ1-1	CASSIGPGASVPNTEAFF	TGTGCCAGCAGCATCGGTCCGGGGGCGAGTGTTCCGAACACTGAAGCTTTCTTT
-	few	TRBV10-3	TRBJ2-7	CAISVPSSYEQYF	TGTGCCATCAGTGTCCCTAGCTCCTACGAGCAGTACTTC
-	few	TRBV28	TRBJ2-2	CASPGPSTGELFF	TGTGCCAGCCCCGGACCGAGCACCGGGGAGCTGTTTTTT
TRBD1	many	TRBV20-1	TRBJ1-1	CSARSTGAEAFF	TGCAGTGCTAGGTCCACAGGGGCTGAAGCTTTCTTT
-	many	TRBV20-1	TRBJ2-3	CSARDDRRGTDTQYF	TGCAGTGCTAGAGATGATAGGAGAGGCACAGATACGCAGTATTTT
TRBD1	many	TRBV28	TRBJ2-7	CASSSLHRGKQYF	TGTGCCAGCAGTTCTCTCCACAGGGGGAAGCAGTACTTC
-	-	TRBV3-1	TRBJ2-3	CASSQGQFTDTDTQYF	TGTGCCAGCAGCCAAGGTCAGTTTACCGACACAGATACGCAGTATTTT
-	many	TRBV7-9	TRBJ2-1	CASSSKGGDHHVNEQFF	TGTGCCAGCAGTTCCAAGGGGGGGGATCACCACGTCAATGAGCAGTTCTTC
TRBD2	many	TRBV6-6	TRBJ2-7	CASSYSTSGKNEQYF	TGTGCCAGCAGTTACTCTACTAGCGGGAAAAATGAGCAGTACTTC
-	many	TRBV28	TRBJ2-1	CASSLIYEQFF	TGTGCCAGCAGTTTAATCTATGAGCAGTTCTTC
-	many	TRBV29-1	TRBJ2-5	CSVQGRRKETQYF	TGCAGCGTTCAAGGACGGAGGAAAGAGACCCAGTACTTC
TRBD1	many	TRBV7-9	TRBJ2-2	CASSLPGQGNTGELFF	TGTGCCAGCAGCTTACCCGGACAGGGTAACACCGGGGAGCTGTTTTTT
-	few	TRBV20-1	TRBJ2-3	CSPTKGSTDTQYF	TGCAGTCCAACCAAGGGAAGCACAGATACGCAGTATTTT
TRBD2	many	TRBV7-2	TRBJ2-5	CASSAGTSGGETQYF	TGTGCCAGCAGCGCAGGGACTAGCGGAGGAGAGACCCAGTACTTC
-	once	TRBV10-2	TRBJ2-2	CASRGNTAPGELFF	TGCGCCAGCAGAGGAAACACAGCGCCCGGGGAGCTGTTTTTT